Listed below are T cell receptor beta chains from one sample, sequenced in a study of shared clonotypes between healthy human individuals. Clones were read by immunoSEQ multiplex PCR, and TCRdb kept only the in-frame ones, dropping some. This sample carries roughly 2 million clones, 85% to 95% of them seen once, and the ten largest clones take 0.85% to 1.2%. The sequencing input was naive CD8+ T cells sorted from blood. These receptors came from a man younger than 35 in good health. CDR3s include the opening cysteine and the closing phenylalanine or tryptophan. D genes are given only for firm matches. The size field is filled for only some rows; it gives once, few, many or a size class.

NA,TRBJ2-3,NA,TRBV6-4,CASSDSVTDTQYF,TGTGCCAGCAGTGATTCGGTCACAGATACGCAGTATTTT
TRBD2,TRBJ2-3,NA,TRBV5-1,CASSLGLAGEEDTQYF,TGCGCCAGCAGCTTGGGACTAGCGGGAGAAGAAGATACGCAGTATTTT
NA,TRBJ1-5,NA,TRBV30,CAWTLSGDSEPQHF,TGTGCCTGGACCCTTTCAGGGGATTCGGAGCCCCAGCATTTT
NA,TRBJ1-5,NA,TRBV14,CASSQEGQPQHF,TGTGCCAGCAGCCAAGAAGGTCAGCCCCAGCATTTT
NA,TRBJ2-2,NA,TRBV7-3,CASSLGGGTGELFF,TGTGCCAGCAGCTTAGGAGGGGGAACCGGGGAGCTGTTTTTT
TRBD1,TRBJ2-7,NA,TRBV27,CASSLRDRYYEQYF,TGTGCCAGCAGTCTCCGGGACAGATACTACGAGCAGTACTTC
TRBD1,TRBJ2-7,NA,TRBV5-1,CASSFRQGPYEQYF,TGCGCCAGCAGCTTCCGACAGGGCCCCTACGAGCAGTACTTC
NA,TRBJ1-1,NA,TRBV25-1,CASSATGMNTEAFF,TGTGCCAGCAGTGCCACAGGGATGAACACTGAAGCTTTCTTT
NA,TRBJ1-1,NA,TRBV27,CASNHNTEAFF,TGTGCCAGCAACCATAACACTGAAGCTTTCTTT
NA,TRBJ1-1,NA,TRBV10-2,CASSDRSNTEAFF,TGCGCCAGCAGTGACAGATCCAACACTGAAGCTTTCTTT
NA,TRBJ2-2,NA,TRBV6-5,CACRGNTGELFF,TGTGCCTGCCGAGGGAACACCGGGGAGCTGTTTTTT
NA,TRBJ2-3,once,TRBV5-4,CASSLSLGPLGTDTQYF,TGTGCCAGCAGCTTGTCGCTCGGGCCCCTCGGCACAGATACGCAGTATTTT
NA,TRBJ2-2,NA,TRBV7-9,CASSLPGAGELFF,TGTGCCAGCAGCCTACCTGGGGCCGGGGAGCTGTTTTTT
NA,TRBJ1-2,NA,TRBV4-3,CASSQTDYGYTF,TGCGCCAGCAGCCAAACTGACTATGGCTACACCTTC
NA,TRBJ1-5,NA,TRBV7-9,CASSPDEGWNQPQHF,TGTGCCAGCAGCCCTGATGAAGGGTGGAATCAGCCCCAGCATTTT
TRBD1,TRBJ1-2,NA,TRBV12-5,CASGLGGTAPNYGYTF,TGTGCTAGTGGTTTGGGGGGGACAGCCCCGAACTATGGCTACACCTTC
NA,TRBJ1-2,NA,TRBV5-1,CASSDNYGYTF,TGCGCCAGCAGCGATAACTATGGCTACACCTTC
NA,TRBJ2-7,NA,TRBV13,CASSLGRTYEQYF,TGTGCCAGCAGCTTGGGCAGGACCTACGAGCAGTACTTC
NA,TRBJ1-2,NA,TRBV5-6,CASSFDTNYGYTF,TGTGCCAGCAGCTTTGACACGAACTATGGCTACACCTTC
NA,TRBJ2-2,few,TRBV20-1,CSAQGTGELFF,TGCAGTGCTCAGGGGACCGGGGAGCTGTTTTTT
NA,TRBJ1-3,NA,TRBV4-1,CASSPGGAGNTIYF,TGCGCCAGCAGCCCCGGAGGGGCTGGAAACACCATATATTTT
NA,TRBJ2-7,NA,TRBV11-3,CASSFTGLSYEQYF,TGTGCCAGCAGTTTTACAGGACTCTCCTACGAGCAGTACTTC
NA,TRBJ2-7,NA,TRBV10-2,CASSEFSGYYEQYF,TGCGCCAGCAGTGAGTTTAGCGGATACTACGAGCAGTACTTC
NA,TRBJ2-7,NA,TRBV28,CASSLRGLRKEQYF,TGTGCCAGCAGTTTACGGGGACTTCGGAAGGAGCAGTACTTC
NA,TRBJ2-7,once,TRBV28,CASKVWGEGNEQYF,TGTGCCAGCAAAGTCTGGGGTGAGGGGAACGAGCAGTACTTC